This is a list of T cell receptor beta chains from one sample in a study of neurological immune-mediated disorders. TCRdb reprocessed the 5' RACE reads with MiXCR, giving one entry per CDR3 protein. The sample has tens of thousands of distinct CDR3 sequences; nearly 3.5% are singletons. Sequencing was done on a sample of PBMCs. These receptors were obtained from a man aged 35 to 55 with multiple sclerosis. Each CDR3 is given with its conserved first and last residue.

j_gene	len	v_gene	CDR3aa
TRBJ2-3	13	TRBV12-3/TRBV12-4	CASSRTSTDTQYF
TRBJ1-2	13	TRBV6-5	CASSYRDTYGYTF
TRBJ2-3	14	TRBV20-1	CSAVTGTSTDTQYF
TRBJ1-2	14	TRBV2	CASHDSLSNYGYTF
TRBJ1-4	14	TRBV12-3/TRBV12-4	CASSPGQGNEKLFF
TRBJ2-5	15	TRBV20-1	CSARAGLAGMKTQYF
TRBJ2-7	16	TRBV3-1	CASSQERLTAPYEQYF
TRBJ2-1	20	TRBV12-3/TRBV12-4	CASSLLTGFSSAGSYNEQFF
TRBJ1-5	14	TRBV7-2	CASSITGPNQPQHF
TRBJ2-1	11	TRBV7-3	CASSLQNEQFF
TRBJ2-3	17	TRBV5-1	CASSFSLTGASTDTQYF
TRBJ2-7	11	TRBV3-1	CASTPGGAQYF
TRBJ2-5	12	TRBV3-1	CASSQSHSTQYF
TRBJ2-7	13	TRBV29-1	CSAGGTGATKQYF
TRBJ2-1	15	TRBV5-1	CASSAGLAGSNEQFF
TRBJ2-5	13	TRBV5-1	CASSQRREETQYF
TRBJ2-6	15	TRBV20-1	CSASRTHSGANVLTF
TRBJ2-3	17	TRBV5-1	CASSLGLAGFMTDTQYF
TRBJ2-1	16	TRBV29-1	CSVEALAGGTHNEQFF
TRBJ2-1	15	TRBV12-3/TRBV12-4	CASSLVSGGDNEQFF
TRBJ2-5	15	TRBV11-3	CASSLGRSSQETQYF
TRBJ1-1	13	TRBV30	CAWSVLMNTEAFF
TRBJ2-7	16	TRBV20-1	CSAPGTGINGAYEQYF
TRBJ1-2	12	TRBV6-5	CASRYRAGGYTF
TRBJ1-5	14	TRBV7-9	CASSRGQGKGSMHF
TRBJ1-1	12	TRBV2	CDSSTANTEAFF
TRBJ1-1	14	TRBV27	CASSLGNVGTEAFF
TRBJ2-6	16	TRBV5-1	CASSLDPNSGANVLTF
TRBJ2-5	15	TRBV6-5	CASSFAGGREETQYF
TRBJ1-6	15	TRBV5-1	CASSRSGENNSPLHF
TRBJ1-3	16	TRBV3-1	CASSQASRTAGNTIYF
TRBJ1-5	14	TRBV21-1	CASSSRPSGQPQHF
TRBJ2-1	16	TRBV5-8	CASSFPGTGDYNEQFF
TRBJ1-1	12	TRBV20-1	CSARRGETEAFF
TRBJ2-1	15	TRBV20-1	CSARGLMSSYNEQFF
TRBJ1-5	15	TRBV10-2	CASSGQGKGNQPQHF
TRBJ1-1	14	TRBV5-1	CASSLTGPNTEAFF
TRBJ1-5	14	TRBV27	CASRGTTDNQPQHF
TRBJ2-1	13	TRBV20-1	CSAAEGGRPRQFF
TRBJ2-1	16	TRBV29-1	CSVEDPGSGSYNEQFF
TRBJ1-1	13	TRBV7-9	CASSFGNGLEAFF
TRBJ2-2	13	TRBV10-3	CAIRPRVPGELFF
TRBJ2-7	15	TRBV9	CASSVEGSPSYEQYF
TRBJ2-6	16	TRBV12-3/TRBV12-4	CASSSYNQAGANVLTF
TRBJ2-3	16	TRBV4-2	CASSQEKTIGADTQYF
TRBJ1-3	15	TRBV18	CASSPDTGPGNTIYF
TRBJ1-5	14	TRBV7-8	CASSRHRGSQPQHF
TRBJ1-4	12	TRBV6-1	CASMGTNEKLFF
TRBJ2-5	13	TRBV3-1	CASSPGPQETQYF
TRBJ2-7	15	TRBV20-1	CSATPRTGISYEQYF